The rows below give T cell receptor beta chains drawn from one sample of a study of CD8+ T cells in alopecia areata. Here immunoSEQ multiplex PCR was the method, and the copy in TCRdb shows in-frame clones only, minus some. The sample shows 150,000 to 180,000 clones, 45% to 55% of them seen only once. The specimen was CD8+ T cells sorted from blood, collected at week 0. The receptors here all came from a human donor with alopecia areata. Each CDR3 is given without its conserved first and last residue.

V gene	CDR3 protein
TRBV27	ASSLSWTGDGEQY
TRBV29-1	SVRTGLAGVEQF
TRBV2	ASTSGYEQY
TRBV11-2	ASSFAGAGSEQF
TRBV4-3	ASSQASTGDTEAF
TRBV11-2	ASSLARLDGYT
TRBV6-1	ASSERGHTDTQY
TRBV29-1	SVVEAGNTEAF
TRBV5-6	ASSLYAYEQY
TRBV19	ASSILSGELF
TRBV27	ASSTNDRASYEQY
TRBV4-3	ASSQDRGARFEQY
TRBV25-1	ASSWGLQETQY
TRBV29-1	SGNRVGSGELF
TRBV14	ASSQGAGGNEQF
TRBV7-6	ASSLGGRNQPQH
TRBV29-1	SVVRGSDNYGYT
TRBV29-1	SVPTSGGPGNEQY
TRBV30	AWTTGQGILEAF
TRBV9	ASSAETGEGTDTQY
TRBV28	ASSLGGGELF
TRBV14	ASSQVGTPSPYEQY
TRBV30	AWSVGRHSNTGELF
TRBV5-1	ASRLGEAEQF